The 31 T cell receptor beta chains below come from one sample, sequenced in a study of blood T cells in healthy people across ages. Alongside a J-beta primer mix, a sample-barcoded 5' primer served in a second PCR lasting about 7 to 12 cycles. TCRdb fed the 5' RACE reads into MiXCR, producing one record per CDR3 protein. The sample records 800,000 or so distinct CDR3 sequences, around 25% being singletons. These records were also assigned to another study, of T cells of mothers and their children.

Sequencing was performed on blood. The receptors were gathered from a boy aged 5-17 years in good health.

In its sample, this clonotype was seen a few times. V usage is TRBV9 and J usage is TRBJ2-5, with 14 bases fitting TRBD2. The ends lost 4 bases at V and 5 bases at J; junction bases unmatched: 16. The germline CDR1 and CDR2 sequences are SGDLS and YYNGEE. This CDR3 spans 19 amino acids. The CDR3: CASSPRLAGGTKFVETQYF. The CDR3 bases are TGTGCCAGCAGCCCCCGACTAGCGGGGGGGACTAAGTTCGTGGAGACCCAGTACTTC.

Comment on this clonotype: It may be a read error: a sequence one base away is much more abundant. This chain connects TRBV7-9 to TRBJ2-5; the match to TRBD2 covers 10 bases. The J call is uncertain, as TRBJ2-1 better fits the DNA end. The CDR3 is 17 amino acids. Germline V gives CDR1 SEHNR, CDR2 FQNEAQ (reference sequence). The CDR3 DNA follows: TGTGCCAGCAGCTCCATAGCGGGAGGCCCCCTAGGGAATAAGCAGTTCTTC. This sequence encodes CASSSIAGGPLGNKQFF.

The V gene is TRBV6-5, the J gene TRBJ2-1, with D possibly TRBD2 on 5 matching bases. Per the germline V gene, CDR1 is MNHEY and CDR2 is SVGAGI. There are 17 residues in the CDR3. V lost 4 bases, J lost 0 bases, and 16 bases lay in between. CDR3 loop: CASSSGRVASSYNEQFF. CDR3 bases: TGTGCCAGCAGTTCTGGTAGGGTAGCGAGCTCCTACAATGAGCAGTTCTTC.

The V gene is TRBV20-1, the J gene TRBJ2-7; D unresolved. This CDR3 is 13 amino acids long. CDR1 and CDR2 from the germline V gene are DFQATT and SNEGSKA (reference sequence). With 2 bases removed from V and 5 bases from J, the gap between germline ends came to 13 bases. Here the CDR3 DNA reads TGCAGTGCTAGATCCGGAACCGACCACGAGCAGTACTTC. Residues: CSARSGTDHEQYF.

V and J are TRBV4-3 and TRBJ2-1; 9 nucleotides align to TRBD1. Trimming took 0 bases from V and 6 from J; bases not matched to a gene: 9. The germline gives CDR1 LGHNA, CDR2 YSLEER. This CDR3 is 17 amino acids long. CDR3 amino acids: CASSQDLGAGQGNEQFF. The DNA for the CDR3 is TGCGCCAGCAGCCAAGATCTAGGCGCGGGACAGGGCAATGAGCAGTTCTTC.

CDR3 residues: CASSLTSGSGYNEQFF. The CDR3 DNA is TGCGCCAGCAGCTTAACTAGCGGGAGTGGGTACAATGAGCAGTTCTTC. This chain uses TRBV5-1 with TRBJ2-1; 11 bases match TRBD2. Germline assignment: CDR1 SGHRS and CDR2 YFSETQ. The CDR3 runs 16 residues. The trim removed 2 bases at V and 4 bases at J, leaving 5 bases unmatched.

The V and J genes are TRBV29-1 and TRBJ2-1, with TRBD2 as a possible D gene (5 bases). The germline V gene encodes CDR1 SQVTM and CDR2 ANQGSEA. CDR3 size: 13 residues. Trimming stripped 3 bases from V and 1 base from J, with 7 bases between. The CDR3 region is CSVESGSYNEQFF. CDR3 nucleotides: TGCAGCGTTGAGAGCGGTTCCTACAATGAGCAGTTCTTC.

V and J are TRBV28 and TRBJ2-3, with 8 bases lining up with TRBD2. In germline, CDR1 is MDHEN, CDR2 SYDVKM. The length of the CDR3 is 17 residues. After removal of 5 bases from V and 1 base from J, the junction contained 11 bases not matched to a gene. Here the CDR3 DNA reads TGTGCCAGCAGTGATCCGATAGCGGGGTCCGGCACAGATACGCAGTATTTT. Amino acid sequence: CASSDPIAGSGTDTQYF.

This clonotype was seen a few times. The CDR3 spells CASSPWGGPGTEAFF. CDR3 DNA sequence: TGTGCCAGCAGCCCATGGGGGGGGCCAGGCACTGAAGCTTTCTTT. This chain connects TRBV11-2 to TRBJ1-1; D is possibly TRBD1 (6 bases). The germline V gene has CDR1 SGHAT and CDR2 FQNNGV. The CDR3 is made up of 15 amino acids. The V end lost 5 bases, the J end lost 4 bases, and 17 bases lay between the germline ends.

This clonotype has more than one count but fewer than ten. The CDR3 here is CASSVGIGSRTYEQYF. For the CDR3, the DNA is TGTGCCAGCAGCGTAGGAATAGGGAGCCGTACCTACGAGCAGTACTTC. The genes are TRBV9 and TRBJ2-7, with a possible D match to TRBD2 (5 bases). Trimming stripped 0 bases from V and 2 bases from J, with 15 bases between. The germline CDR1 and CDR2 sequences are SGDLS and YYNGEE. This CDR3 has 16 residues.

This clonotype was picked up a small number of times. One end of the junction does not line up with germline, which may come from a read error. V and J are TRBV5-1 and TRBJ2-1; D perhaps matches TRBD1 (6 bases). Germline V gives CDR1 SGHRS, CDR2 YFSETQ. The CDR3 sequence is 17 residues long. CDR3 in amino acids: CASSFPQGSTSYNEQLF. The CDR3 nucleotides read TGCGCCAGCAGCTTCCCACAGGGATCAACCTCCTACAATGAGCAGCTCTTC. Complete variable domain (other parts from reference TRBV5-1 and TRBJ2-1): KAGVTQTPRYLIKTRGQQVTLSCSPISGHRSVSWYQQTPGQGLQFLFEYFSETQRNKGNFPGRFSGRQFSNSRSEMNVSTLELGDSALYLCASSFPQGSTSYNEQLFGPGTRLTVL.

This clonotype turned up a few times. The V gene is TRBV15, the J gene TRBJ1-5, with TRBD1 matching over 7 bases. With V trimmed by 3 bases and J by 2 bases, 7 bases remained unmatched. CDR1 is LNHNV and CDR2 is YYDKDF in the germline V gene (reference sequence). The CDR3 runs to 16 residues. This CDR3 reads CATSSLRDSRNQPQHF. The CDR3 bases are TGTGCCACCAGCAGCCTCCGGGACAGTCGCAATCAGCCCCAGCATTTT.

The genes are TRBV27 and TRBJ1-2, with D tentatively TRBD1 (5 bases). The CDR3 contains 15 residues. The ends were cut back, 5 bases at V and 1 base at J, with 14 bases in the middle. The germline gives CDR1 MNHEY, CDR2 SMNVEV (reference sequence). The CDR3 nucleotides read TGTGCCAGCAGTCCGTATGTGACAGATAACTATGGCTACACCTTC. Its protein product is CASSPYVTDNYGYTF.

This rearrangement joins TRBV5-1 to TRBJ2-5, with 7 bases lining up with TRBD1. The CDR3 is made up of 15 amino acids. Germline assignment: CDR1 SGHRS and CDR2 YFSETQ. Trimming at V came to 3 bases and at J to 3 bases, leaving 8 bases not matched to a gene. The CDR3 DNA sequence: TGCGCCAGCAGCTATGGGACAGCGCTAAAAGAGACCCAGTACTTC. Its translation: CASSYGTALKETQYF.

CDR3 loop: CSATTGGEADTQYF. DNA for the CDR3: TGCAGCGCCACGACAGGGGGAGAGGCAGATACGCAGTATTTT. This sequence joins TRBV29-1 and TRBJ2-3; TRBD1 agrees at 9 bases. V dropped 7 bases and J dropped 4; count of bases not matched to a gene: 9. This CDR3 has 14 residues. In germline, CDR1 is SQVTM, CDR2 ANQGSEA.

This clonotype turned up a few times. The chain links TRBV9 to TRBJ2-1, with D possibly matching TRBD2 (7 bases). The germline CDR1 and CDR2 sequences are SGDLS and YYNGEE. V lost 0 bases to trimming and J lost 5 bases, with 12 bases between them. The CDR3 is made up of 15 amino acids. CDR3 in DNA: TGTGCCAGCAGCGTAGCGGGGGGCGGAAACAATGAGCAGTTCTTC. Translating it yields CASSVAGGGNNEQFF.

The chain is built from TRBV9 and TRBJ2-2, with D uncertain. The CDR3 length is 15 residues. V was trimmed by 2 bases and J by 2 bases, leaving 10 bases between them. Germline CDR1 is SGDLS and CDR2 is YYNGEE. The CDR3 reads CASSVVSFNTGELFF. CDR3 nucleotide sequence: TGTGCCAGCAGCGTCGTGTCCTTTAACACCGGGGAGCTGTTTTTT. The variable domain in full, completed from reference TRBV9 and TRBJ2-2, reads DSGVTQTPKHLITATGQRVTLRCSPRSGDLSVYWYQQSLDQGLQFLIQYYNGEERAKGNILERFSAQQFPDLHSELNLSSLELGDSALYFCASSVVSFNTGELFFGEGSRLTVL.

The CDR3 protein is CASSLVPGAVTNYGYTF. In DNA, the CDR3 is TGTGCCAGCAGCTTAGTACCTGGGGCGGTAACTAACTATGGCTACACCTTC. The V gene is TRBV7-2, the J gene TRBJ1-2, with a tentative D call TRBD1 (5 bases). V lost 1 base and J lost 0, with 15 bases in between. CDR3 length: 17 residues. Germline CDR1 reads SGHTA; CDR2 reads FQGNSA.

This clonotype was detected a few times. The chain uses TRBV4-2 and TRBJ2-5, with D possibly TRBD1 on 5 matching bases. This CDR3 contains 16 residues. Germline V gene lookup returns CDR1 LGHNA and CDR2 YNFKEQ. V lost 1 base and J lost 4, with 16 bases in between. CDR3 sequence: CASSQGGILGAETQYF. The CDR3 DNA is TGTGCCAGCAGCCAAGGGGGCATTCTAGGGGCAGAGACCCAGTACTTC.

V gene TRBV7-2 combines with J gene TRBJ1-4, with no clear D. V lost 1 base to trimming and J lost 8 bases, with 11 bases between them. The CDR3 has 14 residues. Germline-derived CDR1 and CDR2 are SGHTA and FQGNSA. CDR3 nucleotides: TGTGCCAGCAGCTTAGAGGCGAGAGGAGAAAAACTGTTTTTT. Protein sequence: CASSLEARGEKLFF.

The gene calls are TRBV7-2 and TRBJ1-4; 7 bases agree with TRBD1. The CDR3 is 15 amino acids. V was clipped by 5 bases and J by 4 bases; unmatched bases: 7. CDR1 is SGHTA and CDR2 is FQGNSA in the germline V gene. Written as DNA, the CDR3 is TGTGCCAGCAGCCCCGGGACAGTTTTTAATGAAAAACTGTTTTTT. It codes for CASSPGTVFNEKLFF.

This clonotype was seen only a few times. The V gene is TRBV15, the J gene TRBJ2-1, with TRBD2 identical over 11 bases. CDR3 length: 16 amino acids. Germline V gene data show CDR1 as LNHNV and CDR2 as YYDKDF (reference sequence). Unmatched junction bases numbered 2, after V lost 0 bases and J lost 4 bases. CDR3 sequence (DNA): TGTGCCACCAGCAGAGATCGACTAGCGGGATACAATGAGCAGTTCTTC. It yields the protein CATSRDRLAGYNEQFF.

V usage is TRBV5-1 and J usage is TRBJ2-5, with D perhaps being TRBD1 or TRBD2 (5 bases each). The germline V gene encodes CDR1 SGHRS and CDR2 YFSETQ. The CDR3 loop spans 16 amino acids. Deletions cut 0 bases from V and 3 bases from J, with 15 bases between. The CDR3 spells CASSLDTGLVEETQYF. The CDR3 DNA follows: TGCGCCAGCAGCTTGGACACGGGGCTGGTAGAAGAGACCCAGTACTTC.

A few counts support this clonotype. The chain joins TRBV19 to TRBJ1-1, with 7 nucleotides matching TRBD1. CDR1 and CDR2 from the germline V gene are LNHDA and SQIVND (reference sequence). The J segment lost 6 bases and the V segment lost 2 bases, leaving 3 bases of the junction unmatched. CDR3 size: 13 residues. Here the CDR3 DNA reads TGTGCCAGTAGTATACAGGGGGAACCTGAAGCTTTCTTT. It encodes CASSIQGEPEAFF.

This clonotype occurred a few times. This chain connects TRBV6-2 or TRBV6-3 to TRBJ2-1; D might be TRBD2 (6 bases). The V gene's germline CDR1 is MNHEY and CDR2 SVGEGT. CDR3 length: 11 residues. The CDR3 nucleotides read TGTGCTAGCGGAGAGCAGCGTGGGCAGTTCTTC. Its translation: CASGEQRGQFF.

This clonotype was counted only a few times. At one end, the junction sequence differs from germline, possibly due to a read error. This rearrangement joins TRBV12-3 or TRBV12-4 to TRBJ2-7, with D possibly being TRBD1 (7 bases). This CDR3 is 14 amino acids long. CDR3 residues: CASRPTGRTYKQYF. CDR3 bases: TGTGCCAGCAGGCCGACAGGGAGGACCTACAAGCAGTACTTC.

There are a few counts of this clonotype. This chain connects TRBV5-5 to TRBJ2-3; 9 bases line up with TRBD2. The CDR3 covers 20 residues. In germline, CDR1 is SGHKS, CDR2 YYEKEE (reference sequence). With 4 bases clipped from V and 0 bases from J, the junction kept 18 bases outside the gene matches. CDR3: CASSRGVAGEGPSSTDTQYF. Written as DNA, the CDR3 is TGTGCCAGCAGCCGGGGGGTAGCGGGAGAGGGGCCATCTAGCACAGATACGCAGTATTTT.

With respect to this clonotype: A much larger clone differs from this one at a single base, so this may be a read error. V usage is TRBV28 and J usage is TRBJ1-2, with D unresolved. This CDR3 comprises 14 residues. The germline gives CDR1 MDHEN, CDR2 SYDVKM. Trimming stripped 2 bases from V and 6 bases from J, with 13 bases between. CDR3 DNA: TGTGCCAGCAGTTTACGGAGGGCCGTCGATGGCTACACCTTC. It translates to CASSLRRAVDGYTF.

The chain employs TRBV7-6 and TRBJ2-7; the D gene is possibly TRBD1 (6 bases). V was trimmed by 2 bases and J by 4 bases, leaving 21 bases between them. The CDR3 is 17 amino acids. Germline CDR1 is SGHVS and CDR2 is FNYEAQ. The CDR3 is CASSLFLGAGDNYEQYF. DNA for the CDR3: TGTGCCAGCAGCTTATTTTTGGGGGCCGGGGACAATTACGAGCAGTACTTC.

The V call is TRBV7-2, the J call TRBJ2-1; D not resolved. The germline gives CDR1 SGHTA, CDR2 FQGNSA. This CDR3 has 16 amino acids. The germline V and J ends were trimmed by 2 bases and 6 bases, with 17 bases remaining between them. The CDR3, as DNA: TGTGCCAGCAGCTTATTTTCTACCACTCCCACCAATGAGCAGTTCTTC. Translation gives CASSLFSTTPTNEQFF.

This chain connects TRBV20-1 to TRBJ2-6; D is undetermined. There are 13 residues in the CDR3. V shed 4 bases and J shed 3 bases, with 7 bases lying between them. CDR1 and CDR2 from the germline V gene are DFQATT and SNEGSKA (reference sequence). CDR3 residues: CSATVVGANVLTF. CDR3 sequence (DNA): TGCAGTGCTACGGTCGTTGGGGCCAACGTCCTGACTTTC.